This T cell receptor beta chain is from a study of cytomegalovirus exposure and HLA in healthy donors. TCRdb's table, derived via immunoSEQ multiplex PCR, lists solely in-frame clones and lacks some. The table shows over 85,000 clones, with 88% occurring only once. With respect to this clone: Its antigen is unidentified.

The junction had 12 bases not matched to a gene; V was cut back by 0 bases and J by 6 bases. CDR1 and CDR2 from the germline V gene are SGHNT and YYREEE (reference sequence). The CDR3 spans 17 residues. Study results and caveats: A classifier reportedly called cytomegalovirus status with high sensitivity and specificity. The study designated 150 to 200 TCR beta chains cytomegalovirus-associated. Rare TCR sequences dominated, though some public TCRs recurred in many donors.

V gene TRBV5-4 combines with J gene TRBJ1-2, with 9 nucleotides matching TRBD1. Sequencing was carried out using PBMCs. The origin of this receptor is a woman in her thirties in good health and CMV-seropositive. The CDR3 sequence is CASSLGQGGASFHGYTF. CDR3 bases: TGTGCCAGCAGCTTGGGACAGGGGGGCGCGAGTTTCCATGGCTACACCTTC.